The sequence of this T cell receptor (beta chain) was determined in a study of cytomegalovirus exposure and HLA in healthy donors. Points from the study as a whole: Cytomegalovirus association was listed for approximately 150 TCR beta chains. Rare TCR sequences predominated, though certain public TCRs were found in many donors. A few chains tied to CMV proved CMV antigen-specific in vitro.

Germline assignment: CDR1 PRHDT and CDR2 FYEKMQ (reference sequence). This CDR3 has 16 residues. With 4 bases removed from V and 1 base from J, the gap between germline ends came to 15 bases. Sequencing used immunoSEQ multiplex PCR; TCRdb keeps in-frame clones, though not all of them. The table has about 21,000 clones, 95% to 97% seen once. Worth noting for this clone: Antigen specificity is unknown.

The study drew the donors from its approximately 130-subject validation cohort, separate from the approximately 700-subject first cohort. Input material: PBMCs. This chain uses TRBV13 with TRBJ2-3; D may be TRBD1 (6 bases). The receptor's source is a man between 25 and 39 years old in good health and CMV-seropositive. CDR3 coding DNA: TGTGCCAGCAGCTCCCGGAGACAGGCCCGCACAGATACGCAGTATTTT. It translates to CASSSRRQARTDTQYF.